Shown below are 18 T cell receptor beta chains from a single sample sequenced in a study of blood T cell repertoires in COVID-19. Some clones are missing from TCRdb's copy, which holds only in-frame ones; the method was immunoSEQ multiplex PCR. The table lists about 39,000 clones, approximately 94% of them singletons. The sequenced sample consisted of peripheral blood. These receptors all come from a human donor with active COVID-19. The donor label of this sample is uncertain.

This chain links TRBV3-1 (or the pseudogene TRBV3-2) with TRBJ2-2, with TRBD1 matching over 7 bases. V shed 2 bases and J 5 bases; nucleotides not matched to a gene: 2. This CDR3 is 14 amino acids long. Germline CDR1 is LGHDT and CDR2 is YNNKEL (reference sequence). CDR3 DNA sequence: TGTGCCAGCAGCCAATCGGGACAGACCGGGGAGCTGTTTTTT. Protein sequence: CASSQSGQTGELFF.

J is TRBJ1-1 and V is TRBV5-4; tentative D call: TRBD1 (5 bases). This CDR3 region has 14 residues. V was cut by 3 bases and J by 6 bases, with 15 bases left in between. Germline-derived CDR1 and CDR2 are SGHNT and YYREEE (reference sequence). This CDR3 is CASSSPGMVPEAFF. As DNA, the CDR3 is TGTGCCAGCAGCTCACCAGGGATGGTGCCTGAAGCTTTCTTT.

The rearrangement joins TRBV5-1 to TRBJ1-2; possible D gene TRBD1, 6 bases. Trimming took 1 base from V and 8 from J, leaving 18 bases between them. Germline CDR1 SGHRS, CDR2 YFSETQ. The CDR3 spans 15 residues. CDR3 region: CASSLNLLYRDGYTF. For the CDR3, the DNA is TGCGCCAGCAGCTTGAACCTTCTGTACAGGGACGGCTACACCTTC.

This clone was observed a single time. Written as DNA, the CDR3 is TGTGCCAGCAGCCCATCAAGGGGACAGAACTATGGCTACACCTTC. It yields the protein CASSPSRGQNYGYTF. The chain joins TRBV3-1 (or the pseudogene TRBV3-2) to TRBJ1-2, with 7 bases lining up with TRBD1. Germline assignment: CDR1 LGHDT and CDR2 YNNKEL (reference sequence). Trimming cost V 4 bases and J 2 bases; bases outside gene matches: 7. The CDR3 is 15 amino acids.

This clone is a singleton in its sample. The chain joins TRBV18 to TRBJ2-3, with D perhaps matching TRBD2 (6 bases). The CDR3 covers 12 residues. Germline values: CDR1 KGHSH, CDR2 LQKENI. Trimming stripped 6 bases from V and 12 bases from J, with 16 bases between. The CDR3 region is CASSPAEGTQYF. As DNA, the CDR3 is TGTGCCAGCTCCCCCGCGGAGGGAACACAGTATTTT.

The chain is built from TRBV27 and TRBJ2-3; 7 bases fit TRBD1. Unmatched junction bases numbered 2, after V lost 2 bases and J lost 6 bases. There are 13 residues in the CDR3. The germline V gene encodes CDR1 MNHEY and CDR2 SMNVEV (reference sequence). CDR3 sequence: CASSLRGPDTQYF. CDR3 sequence (DNA): TGTGCCAGCAGTTTAAGGGGGCCGGATACGCAGTATTTT.

This chain joins TRBV11-3 and TRBJ2-3, with a possible D match to TRBD2 (8 bases). The germline V gene encodes CDR1 SGHNT and CDR2 YENEEA. Trimming pared 5 bases from V and 0 bases from J, leaving 12 bases between. This CDR3 is 15 amino acids long. The CDR3 region has the DNA TGTGCCAGCAGCCGGGAGGGGGCGAGCACAGATACGCAGTATTTT. Its protein is CASSREGASTDTQYF.

This sequence joins TRBV11-2 and TRBJ2-7; tentatively, D is TRBD1 (6 bases). The CDR3 is 14 amino acids. Germline V gene data show CDR1 as SGHAT and CDR2 as FQNNGV. Trimming took off 1 base at V and 2 bases at J, with 9 bases between the two ends. The CDR3 coding sequence is TGTGCCAGCAGCTTAGGTCAGGGGCCCTACGAGCAGTACTTC. It is translated as CASSLGQGPYEQYF.

The chain links TRBV11-3 to TRBJ2-3; 10 positions agree with TRBD2. Germline assignment: CDR1 SGHNT and CDR2 YENEEA. The CDR3 spans 18 residues. Trimming at V came to 1 base and at J to 5 bases, leaving 12 bases not matched to a gene. DNA of the CDR3: TGTGCCAGCAGCTTAGGGTTGGCAGCGGGGGGGTTCAGAGATACGCAGTATTTT. Protein sequence: CASSLGLAAGGFRDTQYF. The whole variable domain, filled in from reference TRBV11-3 and TRBJ2-3, reads EAGVVQSPRYKIIEKKQPVAFWCNPISGHNTLYWYLQNLGQGPELLIRYENEEAVDDSQLPKDRFSAERLKGVDSTLKIQPAELGDSAVYLCASSLGLAAGGFRDTQYFGPGTRLTVL.

The J gene is TRBJ2-7, the V gene TRBV5-6; D is unclear. The germline CDR1 and CDR2 sequences are SGHDT and YYEEEE. Trimming took off 2 bases at V and 12 bases at J, with 18 bases between the two ends. This CDR3 spans 13 amino acids. The CDR3 loop is CASSLGHPSGWYF. In DNA, the CDR3 is TGTGCCAGCAGCTTAGGCCATCCCTCAGGTTGGTACTTC.

The J gene is TRBJ2-5, the V gene TRBV9; no firm D call. The CDR3 covers 15 residues. Trimming left V 4 bases short and J 1 base short, with 14 bases between. Looked up from germline, CDR1 is SGDLS and CDR2 is YYNGEE. DNA of the CDR3: TGTGCCAGCAGCAGGAGTGGTTCCAGCCAAGAGACCCAGTACTTC. It translates to CASSRSGSSQETQYF. The full variable domain, its missing parts supplied by reference TRBV9 and TRBJ2-5, is DSGVTQTPKHLITATGQRVTLRCSPRSGDLSVYWYQQSLDQGLQFLIQYYNGEERAKGNILERFSAQQFPDLHSELNLSSLELGDSALYFCASSRSGSSQETQYFGPGTRLLVL.

This clone has only a few counts. This chain connects TRBV10-2 to TRBJ1-6, with unresolved D. Trimming shortened V by 7 bases and J by 10 bases, and 14 bases separated the two germline ends. The CDR3 contains 13 residues. CDR1 is WSHSY, CDR2 SAAADI, per germline. The CDR3 DNA is TGCGCCAGCACCACGACGTCAGGATCACCCCTCCACTTT. Protein product: CASTTTSGSPLHF.

The chain couples TRBV6-5 to TRBJ2-5; 8 nucleotides align to TRBD1. From germline, CDR1 is MNHEY and CDR2 SVGAGI. Unmatched junction bases numbered 5, after V lost 5 bases and J lost 0 bases. The CDR3 sequence is 15 residues long. The CDR3 loop reads CASSRTGQYQETQYF. CDR3 sequence (DNA): TGTGCCAGCAGTAGGACAGGGCAGTACCAAGAGACCCAGTACTTC.

V gene TRBV5-5 combines with J gene TRBJ1-2; 7 bases line up with TRBD1. The trim removed 6 bases at V and 0 bases at J, leaving 8 bases unmatched. CDR3 length: 15 amino acids. Germline loops: CDR1 SGHKS, CDR2 YYEKEE (reference sequence). The CDR3: CASILGDRPNYGYTF. The CDR3 nucleotides are TGTGCCAGCATCCTTGGGGACAGACCTAACTATGGCTACACCTTC.

The chain is built from TRBV29-1 and TRBJ1-2; 9 bases map to TRBD1. V lost 4 bases to trimming and J lost 0 bases; unmatched junction nucleotides: 6. Germline loops: CDR1 SQVTM, CDR2 ANQGSEA. The CDR3 totals 15 residues. The CDR3 nucleotides read TGCAGCGTTGTCTATCGGACAGGGGCTAACTATGGCTACACCTTC. Translation gives CSVVYRTGANYGYTF.

The gene calls are TRBV29-1 and TRBJ2-5; TRBD2 is a possible D gene (5 bases). The CDR3 is 13 residues long. V gave up 1 base and J gave up 5 bases, with 11 bases separating them. Germline V gives CDR1 SQVTM, CDR2 ANQGSEA. The CDR3 bases are TGCAGCGTTGAAGTAGGAGGTGGTGAGACCCAGTACTTC. Its translation: CSVEVGGGETQYF. Supplemented by reference TRBV29-1 and TRBJ2-5, the full variable domain reads SAVISQKPSRDICQRGTSLTIQCQVDSQVTMMFWYRQQPGQSLTLIATANQGSEATYESGFVIDKFPISRPNLTFSTLTVSNMSPEDSSIYLCSVEVGGGETQYFGPGTRLLVL.

The gene calls are TRBV29-1 and TRBJ1-1; 8 bases are a match to TRBD1. Germline V gives CDR1 SQVTM, CDR2 ANQGSEA. With 6 bases clipped from V and 3 bases from J, the junction kept 6 bases outside the gene matches. This CDR3 is built from 13 residues. CDR3 sequence: CSVATDRDTEAFF. The CDR3 region has the DNA TGCAGCGTCGCGACGGACAGGGACACTGAAGCTTTCTTT.

V and J are TRBV9 and TRBJ2-2; D not certain. This CDR3 has 15 residues. V lost 0 bases to trimming and J lost 5 bases, with 11 bases between them. Germline V gene lookup returns CDR1 SGDLS and CDR2 YYNGEE. CDR3 coding DNA: TGTGCCAGCAGCGTAGCTCGAGGAGCTACCGGGGAGCTGTTTTTT. Amino acid sequence: CASSVARGATGELFF.